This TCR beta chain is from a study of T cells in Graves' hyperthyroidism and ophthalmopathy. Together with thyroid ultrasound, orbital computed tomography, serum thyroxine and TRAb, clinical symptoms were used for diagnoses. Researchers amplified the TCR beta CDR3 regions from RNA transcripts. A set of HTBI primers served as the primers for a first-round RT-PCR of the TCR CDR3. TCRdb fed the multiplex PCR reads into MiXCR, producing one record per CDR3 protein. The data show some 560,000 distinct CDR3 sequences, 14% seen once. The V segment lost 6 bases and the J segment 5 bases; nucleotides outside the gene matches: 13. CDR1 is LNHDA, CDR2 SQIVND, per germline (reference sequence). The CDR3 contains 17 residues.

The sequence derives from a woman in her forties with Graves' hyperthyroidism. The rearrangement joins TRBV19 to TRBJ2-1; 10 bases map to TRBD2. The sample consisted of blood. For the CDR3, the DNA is TGTGCCAGTAGCATACCAGCCGGGACTAGCGTAAACAATGAGCAGTTCTTC. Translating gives CASSIPAGTSVNNEQFF. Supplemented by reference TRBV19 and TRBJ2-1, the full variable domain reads DGGITQSPKYLFRKEGQNVTLSCEQNLNHDAMYWYRQDPGQGLRLIYYSQIVNDFQKGDIAEGYSVSREKKESFPLTVTSAQKNPTAFYLCASSIPAGTSVNNEQFFGPGTRLTVL.